A single sample gave rise to the 24 T cell receptor beta chains below, sequenced in a study of shared clonotypes between healthy human individuals. Method: immunoSEQ multiplex PCR; TCRdb's copy keeps in-frame clones and lacks some. The sample includes 2 million or so clones, approximately 95% of them seen just once. Sequenced material: naive CD4+ T cells sorted from blood. Subset meaning: CD45RA+ positively selected. The receptors shown here come from a young man in good health.

This chain connects TRBV28 to TRBJ1-4; no clear D gene. V was cut by 5 bases and J by 11 bases, with 3 bases left in between. The CDR3 loop spans 9 amino acids. In germline, CDR1 is MDHEN, CDR2 SYDVKM. CDR3 region: CASSGKLFF. The CDR3 nucleotides are TGTGCCAGCAGTGGTAAACTGTTTTTT. Full variable domain (outside the CDR3, taken from reference TRBV28 and TRBJ1-4): DVKVTQSSRYLVKRTGEKVFLECVQDMDHENMFWYRQDPGLGLRLIYFSYDVKMKEKGDIPEGYSVSREKKERFSLILESASTNQTSMYLCASSGKLFFGSGTQLSVL.

The chain is built from TRBV5-1 and TRBJ2-5; 7 positions match TRBD2. The germline gives CDR1 SGHRS, CDR2 YFSETQ. J gave up 1 base and V 6 bases, and 9 bases lay outside the gene matches. This CDR3 contains 15 residues. Here the CDR3 reads CASTGASGGQETQYF. In nucleotides, the CDR3 is TGCGCCAGCACTGGGGCTAGCGGAGGCCAAGAGACCCAGTACTTC.

V gene TRBV6-5 combines with J gene TRBJ2-2; D ambiguous. Germline V gives CDR1 MNHEY, CDR2 SVGAGI. The CDR3 covers 16 residues. V was shortened by 0 bases and J by 3 bases, with 11 bases between the two germline ends. The CDR3 DNA reads TGTGCCAGCAGTTACTCGAGTAGGGAATACACCGGGGAGCTGTTTTTT. Its protein is CASSYSSREYTGELFF.

The chain carries TRBV2 and TRBJ2-7, with D perhaps matching TRBD1 (5 bases). Between the trimmed V and J ends, which lost 4 bases and 10 bases, there was a span of 11 bases. Germline V lookup: CDR1 SNHLY, CDR2 FYNNEI. The CDR3 totals 11 residues. The DNA for the CDR3 is TGTGCCAGCAGTGGGTTGCAGGGACAGTACTTC. It yields the protein CASSGLQGQYF.

The chain joins TRBV9 to TRBJ1-1; D ambiguous. The ends were cut back, 2 bases at V and 4 bases at J, with 9 bases in the middle. CDR1 is SGDLS and CDR2 is YYNGEE in the germline V gene. This CDR3 comprises 13 residues. The CDR3 reads CASSVLMGTEAFF. In nucleotides, the CDR3 is TGTGCCAGCAGCGTCCTCATGGGCACTGAAGCTTTCTTT.

The chain couples TRBV30 to TRBJ1-2; D possibly corresponds to TRBD1 (5 bases). Per germline, CDR1 GTSNPN and CDR2 SVGIG (reference sequence). Trimming pared 1 base from V and 5 bases from J, leaving 11 bases between. The length of the CDR3 is 13 residues. The DNA of the CDR3 is TGTGCCTGGAGTGGGACGGGGGGTTATGGCTACACCTTC. It is translated as CAWSGTGGYGYTF.

The V and J genes are TRBV28 and TRBJ2-7, with a tentative D call TRBD1 (5 bases). There are 13 residues in the CDR3. CDR1 and CDR2 (germline): MDHEN, SYDVKM. V was cut by 7 bases and J by 3 bases, with 13 bases left in between. The CDR3 loop reads CASTIPGLYEQYF. As DNA, the CDR3 is TGTGCCAGCACTATACCAGGGCTCTACGAGCAGTACTTC.

The chain links TRBV30 to TRBJ1-2; D unresolved. The germline V gene encodes CDR1 GTSNPN and CDR2 SVGIG (reference sequence). The V end was cut by 0 bases, the J end by 7 bases, with 9 bases between. CDR3 size: 12 residues. CDR3 amino acids: CAWSVTGVGYTF. The CDR3 DNA reads as TGTGCCTGGAGTGTGACTGGGGTTGGCTACACCTTC.

J is TRBJ1-6 and V is TRBV19; D is uncertain. Germline loops: CDR1 LNHDA, CDR2 SQIVND (reference sequence). Deletions cut 7 bases from V and 5 bases from J, with 18 bases between. This CDR3 has 16 residues. CDR3 region: CASTPRAGANNSPLHF. The CDR3 nucleotides read TGTGCCAGTACCCCGAGGGCAGGAGCCAATAATTCACCCCTCCACTTT.

The J gene is TRBJ2-7, the V gene TRBV11-2; D possibly matches TRBD1 or TRBD2 (5 bases each). The CDR3 is 14 amino acids. Trimming shortened V by 5 bases and J by 6 bases, and 17 bases separated the two germline ends. CDR1 and CDR2 from the germline V gene are SGHAT and FQNNGV. The CDR3 region has the DNA TGTGCCAGCAGCAGCCGGGACCCGAGTCGCGAGCAGTACTTC. Protein: CASSSRDPSREQYF.

The J gene is TRBJ2-2, the V gene TRBV6-5; 9 bases line up with TRBD2. V lost 8 bases, J lost 2 bases, and 6 bases stayed unmatched. CDR1 MNHEY and CDR2 SVGAGI come from the germline V gene. The CDR3 is made up of 15 amino acids. DNA for the CDR3: TGTGCCAGCCGGCGACTAGCGGATAACACCGGGGAGCTGTTTTTT. As protein: CASRRLADNTGELFF.

The gene calls are TRBV20-1 and TRBJ2-5, with D perhaps assigned TRBD1 or TRBD2 (5 bases each). Trimming pared 5 bases from V and 5 bases from J, leaving 9 bases between. Per germline, CDR1 DFQATT and CDR2 SNEGSKA (reference sequence). The CDR3 consists of 11 residues. The CDR3 coding sequence is TGCAGTGCTCCGTGGGGGGAGACCCAGTACTTC. Protein product: CSAPWGETQYF.

The gene calls are TRBV10-1 and TRBJ1-1; the D is unclear. V was clipped by 3 bases and J by 2 bases, with 10 bases between them. This CDR3 has 14 amino acids. The germline CDR1 and CDR2 sequences are WNHNN and SYGVQD (reference sequence). The CDR3 nucleotides are TGCGCCAGCAGTGACAACCGACCAAACACTGAAGCTTTCTTT. Amino acid sequence: CASSDNRPNTEAFF.

The chain is built from TRBV4-1 and TRBJ2-2; 11 bases fit TRBD1. J was trimmed by 6 bases and V by 3 bases; bases with no gene match: 6. Germline CDR1 reads MGHRA; CDR2 reads YSYEKL. The CDR3 covers 16 residues. The CDR3 reads CASSQDRGRGPGELFF. The CDR3 DNA reads TGCGCCAGCAGCCAGGACAGGGGGCGAGGGCCCGGGGAGCTGTTTTTT.

This chain links TRBV6-5 with TRBJ2-7; 7 bases match TRBD2. V gave up 6 bases and J gave up 2 bases; unmatched junction bases: 10. Germline V CDR1 and CDR2: MNHEY, SVGAGI. The CDR3 has 15 amino acids. This CDR3 is CASSSHSGPAYEQYF. CDR3 DNA sequence: TGTGCCAGCAGCAGTCATAGCGGGCCAGCCTACGAGCAGTACTTC.

The J gene is TRBJ1-1, the V gene TRBV28; D remains unclear. This CDR3 contains 16 residues. CDR1 and CDR2 from the germline V gene are MDHEN and SYDVKM. Trimming took 1 base from V and 0 from J, leaving 12 bases between them. CDR3: CASSLSAGVMNTEAFF. The CDR3 nucleotides read TGTGCCAGCAGTTTATCCGCCGGGGTGATGAACACTGAAGCTTTCTTT.

About this clone itself: Other nucleotide sequences in the sample specify the same CDR3. The V call is TRBV7-2, the J call TRBJ2-7, with D uncertain. The CDR3 loop spans 13 amino acids. The V gene lost 5 bases and the J gene lost 0 bases, with 8 bases spanning the gap. Germline V gene sequence: CDR1 SGHTA, CDR2 FQGNSA. The DNA for the CDR3 is TGTGCCAGCAGCCTCGACCCCTCCTACGAGCAGTACTTC. Translating gives CASSLDPSYEQYF.

The V gene is TRBV2, the J gene TRBJ1-3; possible D gene TRBD1, 6 bases. Per the germline V gene, CDR1 is SNHLY and CDR2 is FYNNEI. The CDR3 spans 17 residues. Trimming took 2 bases from V and 4 from J, leaving 18 bases between them. The CDR3 DNA sequence: TGTGCCAGCAGTGAACGGAGGGGGGGTTGGTCAGGAAACACCATATATTTT. It codes for CASSERRGGWSGNTIYF.

This chain uses TRBV7-9 with TRBJ1-4; 8 bases map to TRBD1. The germline V gene encodes CDR1 SEHNR and CDR2 FQNEAQ (reference sequence). J was trimmed by 7 bases and V by 3 bases; bases with no gene match: 10. The CDR3 consists of 16 residues. CDR3 protein: CASSFRAGGLSEKLFF. CDR3 in DNA: TGTGCCAGCAGCTTCCGGGCAGGGGGCCTTAGTGAAAAACTGTTTTTT.

CDR3 coding DNA: TGTGCCAGTACCAGGACTAGCGGGATTAGCACAGATACGCAGTATTTT. It translates to CASTRTSGISTDTQYF. This chain connects TRBV19 to TRBJ2-3, with 12 bases lining up with TRBD2. Germline assignment: CDR1 LNHDA and CDR2 SQIVND (reference sequence). The CDR3 covers 16 residues. Trimming at V came to 7 bases and at J to 0 bases, leaving 5 bases not matched to a gene.

This clone was seen a single time. The CDR3 is CASSLTGGSNNEQFF. The CDR3 DNA reads as TGCGCCAGCAGCTTGACAGGGGGGTCCAACAATGAGCAGTTCTTC. This rearrangement joins TRBV5-1 to TRBJ2-1; 8 bases map to TRBD1. The germline CDR1 and CDR2 sequences are SGHRS and YFSETQ. J was trimmed by 5 bases and V by 1 base; bases with no gene match: 5. The CDR3 consists of 15 residues.

The CDR3 here is CASSIDNRGNAEAFF. DNA of the CDR3: TGTGCCAGTAGTATAGATAACAGGGGGAATGCTGAAGCTTTCTTT. The chain has TRBV19 and TRBJ1-1, with 8 bases matching TRBD1. Germline CDR1 is LNHDA and CDR2 is SQIVND (reference sequence). The CDR3 contains 15 residues. V was clipped by 0 bases and J by 6 bases; unmatched bases: 6.

The rearrangement joins TRBV25-1 to TRBJ1-1, with unresolved D. V gave up 6 bases and J gave up 4 bases, with 12 bases separating them. Germline V gene sequence: CDR1 MGHDK, CDR2 SYGVNS. The CDR3 has 13 residues. For the CDR3, the DNA is TGTGCCAGCAGAATCGCCAGGAGCACTGAAGCTTTCTTT. Its protein product is CASRIARSTEAFF.

DNA of the CDR3: TGCAGCGTTGAAAAGGGGTTACAGGGGGCGGCAGTGGGGTATGGCTACACCTTC. Protein sequence: CSVEKGLQGAAVGYGYTF. The chain joins TRBV29-1 to TRBJ1-2; 9 positions agree with TRBD1. CDR3 length equals 18 residues. V lost 2 bases to trimming and J lost 5 bases; unmatched junction nucleotides: 18. The germline V gene has CDR1 SQVTM and CDR2 ANQGSEA.